This T cell receptor beta chain was sequenced during a study of regulatory T cells in long-lasting Graves disease. Study-wide results and limits: It was in persistent disease that TRBV28, TRBJ1-2 and TRBJ2-5 were favored. The study found persistent patients shared more public clonotypes (around 2,500) than new patients (about 880).

Arm-PCR of CDR3 regions with iRepertoire HTBI primers generated TCR beta libraries. One entry per CDR3 protein results from TCRdb running MiXCR on the multiplex PCR reads. This sample carries about 470,000 distinct CDR3 sequences, approximately 15% of them seen once, and the ten largest clones take approximately 16%. As for this clonotype: The target antigen is unknown. Since a much larger clone is just one base distant, this may be a read error.

Germline V gene data show CDR1 as SQVTM and CDR2 as ANQGSEA. This CDR3 is 16 amino acids long. Time point indicated: newly diagnosed GD, antithyroid drugs for less than 3 months. PBMC-derived RNA was used for the TCR library. The same specimen was also included in a second study, on T cells in Graves' hyperthyroidism and ophthalmopathy. That source notes: HTBI primers were used for first-round RT-PCR of the TCR CDR3. Blood also carried most thyroid clonotypes expanded above 0.001.

This receptor was obtained from a woman aged 25 to 39 with Graves disease. The chain is built from TRBV29-1 and TRBJ2-1, with TRBD2 matching over 11 bases. The source material was peripheral blood mononuclear cells (PBMCs), sampled at new diagnosis, from a patient treated with antithyroid drugs. As DNA, the CDR3 is TGCGGCGTTGAAAACCTCGCAACTAGCGGGAGAGATGAGCAGTTCTTC. The encoded protein is CGVENLATSGRDEQFF.